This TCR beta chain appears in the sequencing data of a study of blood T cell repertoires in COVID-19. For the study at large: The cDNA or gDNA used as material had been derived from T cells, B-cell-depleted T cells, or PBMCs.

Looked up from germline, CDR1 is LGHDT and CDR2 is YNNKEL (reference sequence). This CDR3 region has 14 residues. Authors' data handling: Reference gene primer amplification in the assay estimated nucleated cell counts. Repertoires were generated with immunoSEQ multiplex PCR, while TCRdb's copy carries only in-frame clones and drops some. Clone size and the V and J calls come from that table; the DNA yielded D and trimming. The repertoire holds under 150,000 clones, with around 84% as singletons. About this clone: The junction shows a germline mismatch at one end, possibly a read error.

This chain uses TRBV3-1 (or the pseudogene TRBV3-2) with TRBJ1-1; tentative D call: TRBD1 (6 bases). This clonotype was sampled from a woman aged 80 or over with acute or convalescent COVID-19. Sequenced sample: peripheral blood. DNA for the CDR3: TGTGCCAGCAGCCAAGTAGACAGGAACTCTGAAGCTTTCTTT. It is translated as CASSQVDRNSEAFF.